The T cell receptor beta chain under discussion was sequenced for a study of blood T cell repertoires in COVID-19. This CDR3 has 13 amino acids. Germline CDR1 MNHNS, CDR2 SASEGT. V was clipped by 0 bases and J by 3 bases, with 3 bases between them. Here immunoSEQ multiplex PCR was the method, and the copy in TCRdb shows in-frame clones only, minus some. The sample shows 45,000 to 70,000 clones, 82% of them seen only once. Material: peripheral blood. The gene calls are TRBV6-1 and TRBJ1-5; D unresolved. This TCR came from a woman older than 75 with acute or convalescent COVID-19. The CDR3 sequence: CASSEAINQPQHF. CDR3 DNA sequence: TGTGCCAGCAGTGAAGCCATCAATCAGCCCCAGCATTTT.